This T cell receptor beta chain was profiled in a study of T cells after yellow fever vaccination. Concerning this clonotype: Its target is not known.

Template switching with 5'RACE generated the TCR cDNA and added a universal primer site and UMIs. In TCRdb, the 5' RACE reads were re-called with MiXCR into one record per CDR3 protein. The table includes 450,000 to 650,000 distinct CDR3 sequences, roughly 12% detected once. Study outcomes and limitations: Post-booster reappearance was seen for most primary-vaccination clones (around 96% CD4, about 90% CD8).

Sequenced here: PBMCs, sampled on the day of the yellow fever booster vaccination. The receptor's source is a young man who received the YFV17D yellow fever vaccine.

Here the CDR3 reads CSAWIQGANTEAFF. The DNA of the CDR3 is TGCAGTGCTTGGATACAGGGGGCGAACACTGAAGCTTTCTTT. The J gene is TRBJ1-1, the V gene TRBV20-1; 9 nucleotides align to TRBD1. Germline V gene lookup returns CDR1 DFQATT and CDR2 SNEGSKA (reference sequence). The CDR3 covers 14 residues. V was pared by 5 bases and J by 1 base, with 5 bases of the junction left unmatched.